Presented here are 13 T cell receptor beta chains from one specimen sequenced in a study of T cells after yellow fever vaccination. TCRdb called the 5' RACE reads again in MiXCR, with one record for every CDR3 protein. The sample yields some 550,000 distinct CDR3 sequences, 15% to 20% seen once. The sample was PBMCs, taken 15 days after the yellow fever booster vaccination. The receptor source for this set is a man younger than 40 who received the YFV17D yellow fever vaccine.

In its sample, this clonotype was seen a few times. The chain combines TRBV4-2 with TRBJ1-1; 9 bases line up with TRBD1. The CDR3 consists of 17 residues. Per the germline V gene, CDR1 is LGHNA and CDR2 is YNFKEQ. V lost 3 bases, J lost 1 base, and 9 bases stayed unmatched. CDR3 sequence (DNA): TGTGCCAGCAGCCATGCCACGCCGGGACAGGGGAACACTGAAGCTTTCTTT. Protein product: CASSHATPGQGNTEAFF.

In nucleotides, the CDR3 is TGCAGTGGGGCCTGGGATACGCAGTATTTT. Translation: CSGAWDTQYF. This chain uses TRBV20-1 with TRBJ2-3; D call uncertain. The germline V and J ends were trimmed by 7 bases and 6 bases, with 8 bases remaining between them. Germline V gene sequence: CDR1 DFQATT, CDR2 SNEGSKA (reference sequence). This CDR3 is built from 10 residues.

This clonotype was recorded a few times. This may be a read error, as it is one base from a much larger clone. The chain couples TRBV5-1 to TRBJ2-7; 9 nucleotides agree with TRBD1. Germline CDR1 and CDR2: SGHRS and YFSETQ. The V gene end was trimmed by 3 bases and the J gene end by 2 bases; junction bases not matched to a gene: 3. This CDR3 is 14 amino acids long. The CDR3 loop is CASSYGQGTYEQYF. The CDR3 DNA sequence: TGCGCCAGCAGCTACGGACAGGGGACCTACGAGCAGTACTTC.

This clonotype appeared a few times. This chain uses TRBV20-1 with TRBJ1-1; D not certain. CDR3 length: 13 residues. Germline loops: CDR1 DFQATT, CDR2 SNEGSKA (reference sequence). Trimming removed 6 bases at V and 4 bases at J, with 15 bases between. CDR3 in amino acids: CSASSGGGTEAFF. CDR3 DNA: TGCAGTGCCAGCAGTGGCGGCGGCACTGAAGCTTTCTTT.

Only a few counts were recorded for this clonotype. This rearrangement joins TRBV3-1 to TRBJ2-7, with 14 positions matching TRBD2. CDR3 length: 15 residues. Per the germline V gene, CDR1 is LGHDT and CDR2 is YNNKEL (reference sequence). J gave up 5 bases and V 6 bases, and 6 bases lay outside the gene matches. The CDR3 spells CASRLTSGRAHEQYF. CDR3 nucleotides: TGTGCCAGCAGACTGACTAGCGGGAGGGCTCACGAGCAGTACTTC.

The V gene is TRBV29-1, the J gene TRBJ2-1; 9 nucleotides agree with TRBD2. This CDR3 contains 15 residues. Losses at the gene ends were 5 bases for V and 8 bases for J; bases not matched to a gene: 13. Germline V gene lookup returns CDR1 SQVTM and CDR2 ANQGSEA. The CDR3 loop reads CSVKGGTSSVDEQFF. CDR3 sequence (DNA): TGCAGCGTTAAAGGGGGGACTAGCAGCGTTGATGAGCAGTTCTTC.

This sequence joins TRBV11-2 and TRBJ2-2, with 13 bases lining up with TRBD2. This CDR3 has 18 amino acids. V gave up 4 bases and J gave up 3 bases; unmatched junction bases: 8. CDR1 is SGHAT, CDR2 FQNNGV, per germline. CDR3 region: CASSSPWTSGSYTGELFF. The DNA for the CDR3 is TGTGCCAGCAGCTCCCCTTGGACTAGCGGGAGTTACACCGGGGAGCTGTTTTTT.

This clonotype was observed a few times. The V and J genes are TRBV7-2 and TRBJ2-7; a weak D match, TRBD2 (5 bases). V was clipped by 6 bases and J by 2 bases, with 11 bases between them. There are 13 residues in the CDR3. Germline CDR1 reads SGHTA; CDR2 reads FQGNSA. The CDR3 is CASRTASTYEQYF. Here the CDR3 DNA reads TGTGCCAGCAGGACGGCTAGCACCTACGAGCAGTACTTC.

V is TRBV5-1 and J is TRBJ1-4, with D perhaps TRBD1 (5 bases). The CDR3 contains 15 residues. Looked up from germline, CDR1 is SGHRS and CDR2 is YFSETQ. The V end lost 4 bases, the J end lost 5 bases, and 15 bases lay between the germline ends. As DNA, the CDR3 is TGCGCCAGCAGCCTTATGGGACCGCGAAATGAAAAACTGTTTTTT. This codes for CASSLMGPRNEKLFF.

This clonotype has just a few counts. V and J are TRBV11-2 and TRBJ1-1; TRBD1 aligns across 8 bases. This CDR3 region has 16 residues. The V and J ends lost 1 base and 4 bases, in that order; junction bases with no gene match: 8. Germline V gene data show CDR1 as SGHAT and CDR2 as FQNNGV. CDR3 DNA: TGTGCCAGCAGCTTAGGCGGTCAGGGGGCAGGCACTGAAGCTTTCTTT. Translating gives CASSLGGQGAGTEAFF.

DNA of the CDR3: TGTGCCAGCAGCGTAGATCCCATCGGGGCTTTCTCTGGAAACACCATATATTTT. It codes for CASSVDPIGAFSGNTIYF. This chain uses TRBV9 with TRBJ1-3; D might be TRBD1 (5 bases). The CDR3 contains 18 residues. Trimming stripped 0 bases from V and 0 bases from J, with 16 bases between. Germline V gene data show CDR1 as SGDLS and CDR2 as YYNGEE.

This clonotype was seen more than once but under ten times. The J gene is TRBJ2-7, the V gene TRBV20-1; D is perhaps TRBD2 (5 bases). Germline assignment: CDR1 DFQATT and CDR2 SNEGSKA (reference sequence). V lost 5 bases and J lost 2, with 16 bases in between. The CDR3 totals 14 residues. The CDR3 DNA follows: TGCAGTGCTCAGACCCTAACGGGGACCTACGAGCAGTACTTC. Amino acids: CSAQTLTGTYEQYF.

The table lists this clonotype with a few counts. The CDR3 loop reads CASSPRDANSPLHF. The CDR3 DNA is TGTGCCAGCAGCCCTAGGGACGCGAATTCACCCCTCCACTTT. V and J are TRBV12-3 or TRBV12-4 and TRBJ1-6, with TRBD1 as a possible D gene (5 bases). CDR3 size: 14 residues. Between the trimmed V and J ends, which lost 6 bases and 7 bases, there was a span of 13 bases.